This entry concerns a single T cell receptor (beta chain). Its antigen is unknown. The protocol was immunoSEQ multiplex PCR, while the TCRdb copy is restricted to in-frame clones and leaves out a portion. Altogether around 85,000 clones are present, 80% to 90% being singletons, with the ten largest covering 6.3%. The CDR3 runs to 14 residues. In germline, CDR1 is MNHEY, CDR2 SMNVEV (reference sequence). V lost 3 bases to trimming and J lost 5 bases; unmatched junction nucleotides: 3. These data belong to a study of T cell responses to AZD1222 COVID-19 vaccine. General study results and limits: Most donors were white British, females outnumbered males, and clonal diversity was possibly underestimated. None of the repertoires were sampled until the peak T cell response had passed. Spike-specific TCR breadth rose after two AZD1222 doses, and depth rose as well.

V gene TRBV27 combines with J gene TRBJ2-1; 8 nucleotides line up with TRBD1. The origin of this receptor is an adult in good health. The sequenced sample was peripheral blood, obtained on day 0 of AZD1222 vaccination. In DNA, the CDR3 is TGTGCCAGCAGTTTTGGCAGGGGGCACAATGAGCAGTTCTTC. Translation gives CASSFGRGHNEQFF.